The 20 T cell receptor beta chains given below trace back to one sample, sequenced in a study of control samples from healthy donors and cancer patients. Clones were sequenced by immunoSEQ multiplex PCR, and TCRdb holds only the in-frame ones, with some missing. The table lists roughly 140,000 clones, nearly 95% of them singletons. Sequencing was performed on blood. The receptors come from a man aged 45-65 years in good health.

The CDR3 here is CASRLGGPLHF. As DNA, the CDR3 is TGTGCCAGCAGGTTGGGGGGACCCCTCCACTTT. The chain recombines TRBV27 with TRBJ1-6; D perhaps matches TRBD1 (5 bases). The CDR3 extends over 11 amino acids. The ends were cut back, 6 bases at V and 12 bases at J, with 9 bases in the middle. Germline V gene sequence: CDR1 MNHEY, CDR2 SMNVEV (reference sequence).

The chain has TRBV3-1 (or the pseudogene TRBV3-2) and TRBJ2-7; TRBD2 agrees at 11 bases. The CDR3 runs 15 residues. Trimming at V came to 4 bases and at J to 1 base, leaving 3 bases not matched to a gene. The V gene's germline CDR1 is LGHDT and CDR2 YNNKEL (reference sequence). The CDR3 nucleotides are TGTGCCAGCAGCCTTACTAGCGGGAGATCCTACGAGCAGTACTTC. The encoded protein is CASSLTSGRSYEQYF.

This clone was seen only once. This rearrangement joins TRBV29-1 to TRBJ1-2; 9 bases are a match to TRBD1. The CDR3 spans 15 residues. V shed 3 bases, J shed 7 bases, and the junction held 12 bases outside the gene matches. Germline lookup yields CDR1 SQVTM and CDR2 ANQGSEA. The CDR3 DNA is TGCAGCGTTGAGAGCATAACGGGACAGGGAAGTGGCTACACCTTC. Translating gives CSVESITGQGSGYTF.

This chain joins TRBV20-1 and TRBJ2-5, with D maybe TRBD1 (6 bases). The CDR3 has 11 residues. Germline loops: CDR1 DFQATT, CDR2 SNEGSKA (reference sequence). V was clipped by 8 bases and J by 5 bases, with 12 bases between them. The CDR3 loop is CSTQGVETQYF. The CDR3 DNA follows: TGCAGTACACAGGGTGTGGAGACCCAGTACTTC.

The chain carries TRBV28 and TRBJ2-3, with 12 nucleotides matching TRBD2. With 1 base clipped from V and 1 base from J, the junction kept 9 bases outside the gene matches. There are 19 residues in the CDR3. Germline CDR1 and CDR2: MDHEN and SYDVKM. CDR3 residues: CASSLYPSGRAWGTDTQYF. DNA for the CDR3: TGTGCCAGCAGTTTATATCCTAGCGGGAGGGCCTGGGGCACAGATACGCAGTATTTT.

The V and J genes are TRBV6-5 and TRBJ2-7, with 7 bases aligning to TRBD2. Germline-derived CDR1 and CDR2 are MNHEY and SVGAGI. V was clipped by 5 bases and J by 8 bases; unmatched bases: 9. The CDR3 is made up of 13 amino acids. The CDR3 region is CASSSPTSRKQYF. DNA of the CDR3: TGTGCCAGCAGTAGCCCGACTAGCAGGAAGCAGTACTTC.

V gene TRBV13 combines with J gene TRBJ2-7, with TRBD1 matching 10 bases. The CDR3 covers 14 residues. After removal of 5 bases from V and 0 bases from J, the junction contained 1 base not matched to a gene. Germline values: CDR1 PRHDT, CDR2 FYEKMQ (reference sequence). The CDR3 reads CASSRTGGSYEQYF. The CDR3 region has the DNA TGTGCCAGCAGCCGGACAGGGGGCTCCTACGAGCAGTACTTC.

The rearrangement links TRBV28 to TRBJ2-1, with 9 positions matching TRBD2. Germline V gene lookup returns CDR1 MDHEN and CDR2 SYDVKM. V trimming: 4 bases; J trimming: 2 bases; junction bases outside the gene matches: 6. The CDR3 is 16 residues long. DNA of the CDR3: TGTGCCAGCAGTTCCGGAGCGGGAGGCACCTACAATGAGCAGTTCTTC. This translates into CASSSGAGGTYNEQFF.

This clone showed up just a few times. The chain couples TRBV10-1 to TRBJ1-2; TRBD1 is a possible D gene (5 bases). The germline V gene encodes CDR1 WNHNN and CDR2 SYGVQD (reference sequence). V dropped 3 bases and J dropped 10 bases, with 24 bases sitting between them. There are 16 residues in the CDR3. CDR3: CASSDRRDSLEEDYTF. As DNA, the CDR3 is TGCGCCAGCAGTGACCGTCGGGACTCCCTGGAGGAAGACTACACCTTC.

The CDR3 DNA sequence: TGTGCCAGCAGCCACGGAGATGAGCAGTTCTTC. Its translation is CASSHGDEQFF. The V gene is TRBV3-1 (or the pseudogene TRBV3-2), the J gene TRBJ2-1; D uncertain. Trimming shortened V by 3 bases and J by 8 bases, and 5 bases separated the two germline ends. The CDR3 has 11 amino acids. Germline V CDR1 and CDR2: LGHDT, YNNKEL (reference sequence).

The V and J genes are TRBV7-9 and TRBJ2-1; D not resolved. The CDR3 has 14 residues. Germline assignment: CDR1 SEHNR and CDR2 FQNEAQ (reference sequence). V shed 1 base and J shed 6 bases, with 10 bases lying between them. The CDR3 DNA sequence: TGTGCCAGCAGCTTAGAAGCACTTCTCAATGAGCAGTTCTTC. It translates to CASSLEALLNEQFF. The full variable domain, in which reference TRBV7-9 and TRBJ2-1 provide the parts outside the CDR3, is DTGVSQNPRHKITKRGQNVTFRCDPISEHNRLYWYRQTLGQGPEFLTYFQNEAQLEKSRLLSDRFSAERPKGSFSTLEIQRTEQGDSAMYLCASSLEALLNEQFFGPGTRLTVL.

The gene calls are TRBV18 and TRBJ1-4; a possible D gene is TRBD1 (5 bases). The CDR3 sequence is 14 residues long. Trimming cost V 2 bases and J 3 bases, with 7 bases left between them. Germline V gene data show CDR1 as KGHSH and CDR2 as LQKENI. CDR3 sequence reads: CASSPTQANEKLFF. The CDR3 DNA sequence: TGTGCCAGCTCACCAACACAGGCTAATGAAAAACTGTTTTTT. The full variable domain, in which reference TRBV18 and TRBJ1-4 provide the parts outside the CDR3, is NAGVMQNPRHLVRRRGQEARLRCSPMKGHSHVYWYRQLPEEGLKFMVYLQKENIIDESGMPKERFSAEFPKEGPSILRIQQVVRGDSAAYFCASSPTQANEKLFFGSGTQLSVL.

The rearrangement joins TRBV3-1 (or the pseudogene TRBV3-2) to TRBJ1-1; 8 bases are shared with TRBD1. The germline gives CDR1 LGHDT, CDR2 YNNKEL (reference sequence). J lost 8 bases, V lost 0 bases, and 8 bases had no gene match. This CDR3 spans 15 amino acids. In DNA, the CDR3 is TGTGCCAGCAGCCAAGACGGGTCAGGGGGCATGGAAGCTTTCTTT. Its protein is CASSQDGSGGMEAFF.

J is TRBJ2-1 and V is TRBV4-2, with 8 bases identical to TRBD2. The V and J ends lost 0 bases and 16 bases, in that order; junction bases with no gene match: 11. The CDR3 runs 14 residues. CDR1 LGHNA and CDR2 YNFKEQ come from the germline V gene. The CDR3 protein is CASSQDTSGAVLFF. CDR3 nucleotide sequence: TGTGCCAGCAGCCAAGATACTAGCGGAGCAGTCCTTTTCTTC.

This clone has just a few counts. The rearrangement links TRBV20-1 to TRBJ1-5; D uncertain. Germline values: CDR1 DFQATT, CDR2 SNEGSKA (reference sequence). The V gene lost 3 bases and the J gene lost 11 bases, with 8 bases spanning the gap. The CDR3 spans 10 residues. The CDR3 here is CSASIGAQHF. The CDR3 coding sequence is TGCAGTGCTAGTATTGGGGCCCAGCATTTT.

The CDR3 DNA sequence: TGTGCCAGCAGCGCCACGTCCGGGGAGCTGTTTTTT. Translating it yields CASSATSGELFF. The chain employs TRBV9 and TRBJ2-2, with D unclear. This CDR3 is 12 amino acids long. CDR1 is SGDLS and CDR2 is YYNGEE in the germline V gene. The ends were cut back, 3 bases at V and 6 bases at J, with 6 bases in the middle.

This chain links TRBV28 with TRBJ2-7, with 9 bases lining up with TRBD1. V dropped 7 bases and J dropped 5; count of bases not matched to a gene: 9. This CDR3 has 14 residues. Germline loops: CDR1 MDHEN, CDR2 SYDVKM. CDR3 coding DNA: TGTGCCAGCATTGAGGGGACAGGGACCCACGAGCAGTACTTC. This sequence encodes CASIEGTGTHEQYF.

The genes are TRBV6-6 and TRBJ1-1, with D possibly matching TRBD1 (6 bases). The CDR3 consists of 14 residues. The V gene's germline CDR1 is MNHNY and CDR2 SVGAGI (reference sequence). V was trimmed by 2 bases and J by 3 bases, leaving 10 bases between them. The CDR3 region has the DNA TGTGCCAGCAGTTACGGTGCAGGGGACACTGAAGCTTTCTTT. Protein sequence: CASSYGAGDTEAFF.

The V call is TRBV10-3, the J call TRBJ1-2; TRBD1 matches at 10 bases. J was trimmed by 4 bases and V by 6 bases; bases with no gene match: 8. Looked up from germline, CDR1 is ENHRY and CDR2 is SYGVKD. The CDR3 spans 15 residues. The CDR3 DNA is TGTGCCATCAGCGGAGGACAGGGGGACAGCTATGGCTACACCTTC. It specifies CAISGGQGDSYGYTF.

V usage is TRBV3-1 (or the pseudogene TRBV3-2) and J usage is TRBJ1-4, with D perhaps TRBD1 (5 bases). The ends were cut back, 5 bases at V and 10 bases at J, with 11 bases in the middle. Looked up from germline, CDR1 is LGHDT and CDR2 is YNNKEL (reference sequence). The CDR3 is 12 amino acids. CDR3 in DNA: TGTGCCAGCAGCACAAAGGGGATAAAACTGTTTTTT. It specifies CASSTKGIKLFF.